This T cell receptor beta chain was documented in a study of identical twins. General observations from the study: Insertions were fewer in abundant cord blood beta clonotypes, whereas memory repertoires showed none of this pattern.

This CDR3 comprises 14 residues. V shed 4 bases and J 2 bases; nucleotides not matched to a gene: 3. Germline assignment: CDR1 MGHRA and CDR2 YSYEKL. Template switching added a universal primer binding site, and final cDNA carried unique molecular identifiers. TCRdb reprocessed the 5' RACE reads with MiXCR, giving one entry per CDR3 protein. The data contain hundreds of thousands of distinct CDR3 sequences, around 12% of them singletons. A word on this clonotype: Its antigen remains unidentified.

All donors were healthy, and all were Caucasian. A further study also used this sample, focusing on yellow fever vaccine responses in identical twins.

This TCR was sampled from a woman aged 18-35 years in good health. The V gene is TRBV4-1, the J gene TRBJ2-5, with TRBD2 matching over 8 bases. The specimen sequenced was PBMCs. CDR3 coding DNA: TGCGCCAGCAGCCCGCGGGGGGTACAAGAGACCCAGTACTTC. This sequence encodes CASSPRGVQETQYF.